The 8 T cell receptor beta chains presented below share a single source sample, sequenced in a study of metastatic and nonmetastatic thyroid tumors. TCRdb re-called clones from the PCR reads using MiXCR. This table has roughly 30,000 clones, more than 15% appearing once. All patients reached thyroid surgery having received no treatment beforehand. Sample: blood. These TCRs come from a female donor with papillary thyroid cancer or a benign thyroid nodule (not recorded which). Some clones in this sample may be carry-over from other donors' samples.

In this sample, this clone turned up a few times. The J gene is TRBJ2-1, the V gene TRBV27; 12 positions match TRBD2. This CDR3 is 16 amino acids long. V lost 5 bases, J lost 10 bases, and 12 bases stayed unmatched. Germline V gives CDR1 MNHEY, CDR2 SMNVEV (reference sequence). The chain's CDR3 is CASSPRGTSGPPEQFF. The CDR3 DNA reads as TGTGCCAGCAGTCCTCGGGGGACTAGCGGGCCCCCCGAGCAGTTCTTC.

The CDR3 sequence is CASSDRANEQFF. The CDR3 DNA reads as TGTGCCAGCAGTGACAGGGCCAATGAGCAGTTCTTC. The rearrangement links TRBV6-1 to TRBJ2-1; D might be TRBD1 (5 bases). This CDR3 has 12 amino acids. Germline V gives CDR1 MNHNS, CDR2 SASEGT. V was cut by 3 bases and J by 6 bases, with 6 bases left in between.

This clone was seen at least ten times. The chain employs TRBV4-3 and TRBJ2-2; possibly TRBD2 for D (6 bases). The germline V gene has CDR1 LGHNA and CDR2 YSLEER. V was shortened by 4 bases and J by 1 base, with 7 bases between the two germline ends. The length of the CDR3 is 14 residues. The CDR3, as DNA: TGCGCCAGCAGCCTGGGAGGGAACACCGGGGAGCTGTTTTTT. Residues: CASSLGGNTGELFF.

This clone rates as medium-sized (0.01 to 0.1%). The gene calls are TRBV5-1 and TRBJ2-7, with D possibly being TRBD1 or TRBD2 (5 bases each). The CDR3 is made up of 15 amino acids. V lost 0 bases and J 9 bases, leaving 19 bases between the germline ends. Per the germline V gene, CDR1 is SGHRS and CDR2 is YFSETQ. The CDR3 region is CASSLGGTDLRWQYF. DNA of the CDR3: TGCGCCAGCAGCTTGGGTGGGACGGATCTACGATGGCAGTACTTC.

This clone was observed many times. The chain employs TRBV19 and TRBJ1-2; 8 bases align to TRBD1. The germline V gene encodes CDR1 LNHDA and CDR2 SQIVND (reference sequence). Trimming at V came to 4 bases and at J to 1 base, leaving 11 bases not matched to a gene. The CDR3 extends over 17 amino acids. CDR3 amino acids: CASSTDPDRGYNYGYTF. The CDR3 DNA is TGTGCCAGTAGTACAGATCCCGACAGGGGATATAACTATGGCTACACCTTC.

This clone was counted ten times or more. The CDR3: CASSSQRNYEQYF. CDR3 DNA: TGTGCCAGCAGCTCCCAGCGGAACTACGAGCAGTACTTC. The chain couples TRBV7-2 to TRBJ2-7; possibly TRBD2 for D (5 bases). The CDR3 runs to 13 residues. The ends were cut back, 4 bases at V and 3 bases at J, with 10 bases in the middle. The germline CDR1 and CDR2 sequences are SGHTA and FQGNSA.

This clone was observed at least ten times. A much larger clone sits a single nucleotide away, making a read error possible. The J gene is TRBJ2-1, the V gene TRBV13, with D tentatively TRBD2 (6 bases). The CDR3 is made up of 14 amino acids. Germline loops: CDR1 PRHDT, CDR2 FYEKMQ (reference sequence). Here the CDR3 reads CASSHRGVQNGQFF. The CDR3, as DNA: TGTGCCAGCAGCCACCGCGGGGTACAGAATGGGCAGTTCTTC. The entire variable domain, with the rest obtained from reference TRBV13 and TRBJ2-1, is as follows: AAGVIQSPRHLIKEKRETATLKCYPIPRHDTVYWYQQGPGQDPQFLISFYEKMQSDKGSIPDRFSAQQFSDYHSELNMSSLELGDSALYFCASSHRGVQNGQFFGPGTRLTVL.

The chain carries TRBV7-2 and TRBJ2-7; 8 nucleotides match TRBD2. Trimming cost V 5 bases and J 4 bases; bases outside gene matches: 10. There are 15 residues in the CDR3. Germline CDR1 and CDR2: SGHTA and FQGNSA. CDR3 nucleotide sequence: TGTGCCAGCAGCCCCCGGACTAGCATGGGGTACGAGCAGTACTTC. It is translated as CASSPRTSMGYEQYF. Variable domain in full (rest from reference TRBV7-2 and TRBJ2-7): GAGVSQSPSNKVTEKGKDVELRCDPISGHTALYWYRQSLGQGLEFLIYFQGNSAPDKSGLPSDRFSAERTGGSVSTLTIQRTQQEDSAVYLCASSPRTSMGYEQYFGPGTRLTVT.